This T cell receptor beta chain stems from a study of long-term antiretroviral therapy in people with HIV (dated by TCRdb to about 2022). About the study as a whole: The earliest samples were collected roughly a decade before the 2015 WHO recommendation for immediate ART, at a time when ART was usually postponed until CD4 counts fell. Test extractions of a monoclonal T-cell line alongside 30 to 35 polyclonal samples showed no cross-contamination during QIAcube processing. Whether ART initiation and durable HIV suppression were associated with changes in peripheral blood TRB repertoire composition and diversity was tested in a retrospective serial study. About 35% of the 30 participants with HIV were female. The cohort contributed about 200 cryopreserved PBMC samples from 30 adults with confirmed HIV infection, collected serially over a mean of around 6 years (range 1-12).

To be included, a participant needed at least one PBMC sample from before ART initiation plus at least two post-ART samples. All participants with HIV were treated in the United States of America. Before DNA extraction, cryopreserved samples of about 0.95-11 million PBMC were thawed and washed. At the time of the earliest PBMC sample for each participant with HIV, ages ranged from about 20 to 54 years. PBMC samples were contributed by each participant from 1-4 timepoints before ART initiation and 2-8 timepoints after ART initiation, with a median of 7 samples. Serial HIV viral load, CD4+ T-cell count, ART history and demographic data were obtained for every participant. A Qiagen kit on a QIAcube was used to extract genomic DNA from unsorted PBMC, with samples processed in batches of 12. On the study overall, not on this receptor specifically: Unsorted PBMC were profiled instead of sorted CD4+ and CD8+ T cells because pre-ART samples had limited cell numbers. A significant increase in TRB diversity was found to be associated with ART initiation, although TRB diversity was observed to remain significantly below that of transplant donor controls even after long-term ART. The samples were dated from the mid-2000s to the late 2010s, and the ART regimens that were used may be less effective than current ART regimens. Compared with controls, HIV repertoires had narrower CDR3 length ranges, and the network structure pointed to an antigen-experienced repertoire that shifted only slightly toward naive after ART. Expanded TRB clones identified before ART initiation dominated the repertoire across all time points, though the dominance fluctuated and decreased in many PLHIV after ART. Since PBMC availability was limited, sequencing covered only the TCR beta chain, with no alpha chain pairing. No data were available on ART adherence, viral resistance or therapy changes, limiting inferences about post-ART repertoire changes.

The immunoSEQ hsTCRB v3.0 assay was used at survey level resolution for TRB variable region sequencing. TRB sequencing targeted a depth of about 40,000-55,000 T-cell genomes per sample. Pooled TRB libraries were sequenced on an Illumina MiSeq with a v3 150-cycle kit. As for the authors' bioinformatics: Repertoire analysis was run in R within a reproducible Nextflow workflow that covered QC, data transformation and analysis. LymphoSeq2, an R package for exploring AIRR-Seq data, was used to implement custom analyses. A few samples that yielded fewer than 5000 total TRB sequences were excluded, so that 150 to 200 HIV repertoires were analyzed. Among the 170 to 200 HIV repertoires that were kept, 59 were collected before ART initiation and more than 120 were collected after ART initiation. Repertoires were downsampled to 5000 TRB nucleotide sequences, and summary statistics were averaged over 100 downsampling iterations. The analysis kept only TRB sequences whose CDR3 regions were at least seven amino acids long. Diversity was assessed using a clonality score derived from Shannon entropy and using the Gini coefficient. In repertoire networks, the top 5000 CDR3 amino acid sequences were linked whenever an edit distance of one separated two sequences. For TRB CDR3 amino acid sequences, GLIPH2 was used to predict antigen specificity groups and MHC restriction. CDR3 amino acid sequences were matched against VDJdb and McPAS-TCR to flag known CMV, EBV, HIV or tissue antigen associations. Pre-ART, post-ART and control groups were compared with Wilcoxon signed-rank tests and Holm-Bonferroni correction. The immuneACCESS repertoire file appears here via TCRdb, limited to in-frame rearrangements. These files lack a portion of the clones; in checked studies, under half of the deficit traces to unresolved V genes, and the cause of the others is not known. V and J calls and clone size are copied from that table; D and trimming were computed from the DNA. This sample is represented by 17,000 or so clones; 75% to 85% of them were singletons. Of the sample, roughly 8% falls within the top ten clones.

Of note for this clone: Which antigen it targets is not known. The input lacks base qualities; no much larger clone sits a single base away.

The CDR3 goes from the cysteine to the phenylalanine over 13 residues. CDR3 DNA is the only sequence kept; it has 39 bases, read in frame from the first base. V and J lose 0 bases and 8 bases, and a span of 10 bases separates them. The germline V gene supplies CDR1 MNHEY and CDR2 SVGAGI. The sample consisted of unsorted PBMCs, taken at the start of antiretroviral therapy. The chain links TRBV6-5 with TRBJ1-1, with the D gene uncertain. This TCR came from a man under 40 with HIV. The DNA reads TGTGCCAGCAGTTACTCCCCAACTTTAGAAGCTTTCTTT. Its coded protein is CASSYSPTLEAFF.